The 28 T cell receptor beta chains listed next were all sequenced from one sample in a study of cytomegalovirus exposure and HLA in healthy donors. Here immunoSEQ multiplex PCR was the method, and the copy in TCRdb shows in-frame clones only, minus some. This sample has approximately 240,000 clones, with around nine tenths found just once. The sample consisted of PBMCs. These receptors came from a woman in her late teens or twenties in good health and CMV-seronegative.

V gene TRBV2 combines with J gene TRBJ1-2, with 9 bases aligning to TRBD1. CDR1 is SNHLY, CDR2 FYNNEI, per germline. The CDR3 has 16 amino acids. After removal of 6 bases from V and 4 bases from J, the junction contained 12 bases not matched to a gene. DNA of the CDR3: TGTGCCAGCAGGTACAGATACAGGGGGCCAGGCTATGGCTACACCTTC. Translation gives CASRYRYRGPGYGYTF. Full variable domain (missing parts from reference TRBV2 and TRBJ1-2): EPEVTQTPSHQVTQMGQEVILRCVPISNHLYFYWYRQILGQKVEFLVSFYNNEISEKSEIFDDQFSVERPDGSNFTLKIRSTKLEDSAMYFCASRYRYRGPGYGYTFGSGTRLTVV.

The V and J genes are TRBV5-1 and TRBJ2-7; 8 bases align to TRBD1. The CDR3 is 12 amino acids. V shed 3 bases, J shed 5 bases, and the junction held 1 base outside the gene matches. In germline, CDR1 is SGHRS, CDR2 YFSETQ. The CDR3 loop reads CASSSDRDEQYF. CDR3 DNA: TGCGCCAGCAGCTCGGACAGGGACGAGCAGTACTTC.

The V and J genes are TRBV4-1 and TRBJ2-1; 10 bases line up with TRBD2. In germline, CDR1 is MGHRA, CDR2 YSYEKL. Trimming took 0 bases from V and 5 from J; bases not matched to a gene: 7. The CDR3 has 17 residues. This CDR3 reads CASSQDELAGVNNEQFF. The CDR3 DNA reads TGCGCCAGCAGCCAAGATGAGCTAGCGGGAGTGAACAATGAGCAGTTCTTC.

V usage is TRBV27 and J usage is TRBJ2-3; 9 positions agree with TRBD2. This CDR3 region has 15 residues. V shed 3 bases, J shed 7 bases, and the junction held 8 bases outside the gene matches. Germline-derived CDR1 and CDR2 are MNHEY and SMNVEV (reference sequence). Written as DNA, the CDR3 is TGTGCCAGCAGTTTTAGCCTAGCGGGACGTAATACGCAGTATTTT. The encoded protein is CASSFSLAGRNTQYF.

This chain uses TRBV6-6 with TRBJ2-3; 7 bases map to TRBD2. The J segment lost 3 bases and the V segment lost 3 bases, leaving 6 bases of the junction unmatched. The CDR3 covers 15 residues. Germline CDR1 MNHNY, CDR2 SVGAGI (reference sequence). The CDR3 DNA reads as TGTGCCAGCAGTTATGATGGGGAGGGTACAGATACGCAGTATTTT. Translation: CASSYDGEGTDTQYF.

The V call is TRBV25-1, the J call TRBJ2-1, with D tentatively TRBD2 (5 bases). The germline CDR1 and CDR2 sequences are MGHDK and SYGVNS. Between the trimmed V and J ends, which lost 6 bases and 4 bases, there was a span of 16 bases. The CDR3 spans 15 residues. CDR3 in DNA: TGTGCCAGCAGCGGCCCCCGTACTAGATACAATGAGCAGTTCTTC. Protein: CASSGPRTRYNEQFF.

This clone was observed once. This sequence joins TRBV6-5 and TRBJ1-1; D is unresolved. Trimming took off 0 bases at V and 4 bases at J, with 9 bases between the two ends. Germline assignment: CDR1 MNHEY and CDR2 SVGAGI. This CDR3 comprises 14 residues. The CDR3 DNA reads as TGTGCCAGCAGTTACTCCAGTGAGGGCACTGAAGCTTTCTTT. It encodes CASSYSSEGTEAFF.

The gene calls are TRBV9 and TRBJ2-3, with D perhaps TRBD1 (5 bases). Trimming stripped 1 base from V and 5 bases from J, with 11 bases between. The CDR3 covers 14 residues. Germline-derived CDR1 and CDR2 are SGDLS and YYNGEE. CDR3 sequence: CASSVTQGGDTQYF. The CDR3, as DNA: TGTGCCAGCAGCGTAACGCAGGGTGGAGATACGCAGTATTTT.

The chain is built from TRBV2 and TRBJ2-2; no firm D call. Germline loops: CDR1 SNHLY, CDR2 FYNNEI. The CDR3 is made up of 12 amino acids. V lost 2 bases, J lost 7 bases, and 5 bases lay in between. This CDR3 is CASSEQNGELFF. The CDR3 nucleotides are TGTGCCAGCAGTGAACAGAACGGGGAGCTGTTTTTT.

The CDR3 is CASRDTAGRGPQHF. CDR3 sequence (DNA): TGCGCCAGCAGGGACACCGCTGGAAGGGGGCCCCAGCATTTT. This sequence joins TRBV5-1 and TRBJ1-5; D is perhaps TRBD1 (5 bases). V lost 5 bases, J lost 9 bases, and 18 bases lay in between. The length of the CDR3 is 14 residues. Per the germline V gene, CDR1 is SGHRS and CDR2 is YFSETQ. Complete variable domain (other parts from reference TRBV5-1 and TRBJ1-5): KAGVTQTPRYLIKTRGQQVTLSCSPISGHRSVSWYQQTPGQGLQFLFEYFSETQRNKGNFPGRFSGRQFSNSRSEMNVSTLELGDSALYLCASRDTAGRGPQHFGDGTRLSIL.

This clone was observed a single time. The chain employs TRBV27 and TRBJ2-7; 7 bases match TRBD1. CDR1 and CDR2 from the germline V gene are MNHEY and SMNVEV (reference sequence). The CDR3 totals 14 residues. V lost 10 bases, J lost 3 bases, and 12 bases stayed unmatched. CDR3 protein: CATGFPGQNYEQYF. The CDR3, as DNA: TGTGCCACCGGCTTTCCGGGACAGAACTACGAGCAGTACTTC.

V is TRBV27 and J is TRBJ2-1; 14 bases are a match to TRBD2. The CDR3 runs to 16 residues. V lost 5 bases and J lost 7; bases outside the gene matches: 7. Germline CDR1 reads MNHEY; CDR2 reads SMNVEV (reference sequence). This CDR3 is CASSTRLAGGSNEQFF. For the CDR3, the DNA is TGTGCCAGCAGTACCCGACTAGCGGGAGGGTCGAATGAGCAGTTCTTC.

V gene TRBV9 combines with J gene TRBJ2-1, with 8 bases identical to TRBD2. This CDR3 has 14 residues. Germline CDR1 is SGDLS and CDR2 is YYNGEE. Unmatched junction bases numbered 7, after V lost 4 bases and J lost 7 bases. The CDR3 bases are TGTGCCAGCAGCTCGAGCGGGAGCGGGAATGAGCAGTTCTTC. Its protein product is CASSSSGSGNEQFF.

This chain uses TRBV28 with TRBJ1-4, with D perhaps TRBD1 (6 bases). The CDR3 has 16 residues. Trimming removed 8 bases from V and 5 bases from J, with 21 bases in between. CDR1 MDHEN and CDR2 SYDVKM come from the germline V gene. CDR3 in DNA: TGTGCCAGCGTTGCAGGGGCGGGGGTAAAAAATGAAAAACTGTTTTTT. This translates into CASVAGAGVKNEKLFF.

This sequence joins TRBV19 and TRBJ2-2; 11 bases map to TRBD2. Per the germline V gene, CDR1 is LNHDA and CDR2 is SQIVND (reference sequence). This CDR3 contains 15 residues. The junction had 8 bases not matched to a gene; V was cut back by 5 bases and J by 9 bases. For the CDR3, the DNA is TGTGCCAGTAGTTCCTTAGCGGGAGGGCCTTGGGAGCTGTTTTTT. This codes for CASSSLAGGPWELFF. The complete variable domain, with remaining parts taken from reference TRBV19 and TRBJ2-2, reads DGGITQSPKYLFRKEGQNVTLSCEQNLNHDAMYWYRQDPGQGLRLIYYSQIVNDFQKGDIAEGYSVSREKKESFPLTVTSAQKNPTAFYLCASSSLAGGPWELFFGEGSRLTVL.

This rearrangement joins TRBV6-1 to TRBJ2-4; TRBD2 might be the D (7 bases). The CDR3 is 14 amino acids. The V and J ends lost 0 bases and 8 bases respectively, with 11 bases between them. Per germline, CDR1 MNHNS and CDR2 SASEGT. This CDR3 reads CASSEAEGGYIQYF. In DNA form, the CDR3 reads TGTGCCAGCAGTGAAGCCGAGGGGGGGTACATTCAGTACTTC.

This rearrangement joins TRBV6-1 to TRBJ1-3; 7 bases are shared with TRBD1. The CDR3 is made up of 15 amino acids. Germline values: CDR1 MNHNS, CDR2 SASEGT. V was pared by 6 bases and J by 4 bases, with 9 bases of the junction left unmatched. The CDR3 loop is CASSPTGAGGNTIYF. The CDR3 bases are TGTGCCAGCAGCCCCACAGGGGCGGGAGGAAACACCATATATTTT.

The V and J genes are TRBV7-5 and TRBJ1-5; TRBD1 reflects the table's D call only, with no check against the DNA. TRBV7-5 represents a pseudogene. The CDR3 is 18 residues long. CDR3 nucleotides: TGTGCCAGAAGCCGTCGGGACAGGGAATTTTGCGGCAATCAGCCCCAGCATTTT. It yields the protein CARSRRDREFCGNQPQHF.

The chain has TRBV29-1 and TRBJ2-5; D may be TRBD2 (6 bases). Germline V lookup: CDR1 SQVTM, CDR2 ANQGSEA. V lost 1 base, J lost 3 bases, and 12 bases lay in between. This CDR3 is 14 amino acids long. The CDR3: CSVEGPSGEETQYF. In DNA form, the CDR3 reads TGCAGCGTTGAAGGGCCTTCGGGGGAAGAGACCCAGTACTTC.

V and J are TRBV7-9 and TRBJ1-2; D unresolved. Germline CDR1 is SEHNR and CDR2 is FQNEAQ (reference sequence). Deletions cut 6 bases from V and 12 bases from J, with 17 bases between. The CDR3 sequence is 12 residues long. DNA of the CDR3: TGTGCCAGCAGGCTCCTTGTCGGGAGCGACACCTTC. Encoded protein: CASRLLVGSDTF.

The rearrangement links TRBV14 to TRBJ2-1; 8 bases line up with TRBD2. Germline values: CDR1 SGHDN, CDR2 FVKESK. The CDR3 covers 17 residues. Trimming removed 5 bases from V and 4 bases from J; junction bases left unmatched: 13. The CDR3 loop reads CASSTSPLAGDYNEQFF. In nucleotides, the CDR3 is TGTGCCAGCAGCACCTCCCCTCTAGCGGGCGATTACAATGAGCAGTTCTTC. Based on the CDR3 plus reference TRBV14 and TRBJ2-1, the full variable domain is EAGVTQFPSHSVIEKGQTVTLRCDPISGHDNLYWYRRVMGKEIKFLLHFVKESKQDESGMPNNRFLAERTGGTYSTLKVQPAELEDSGVYFCASSTSPLAGDYNEQFFGPGTRLTVL.

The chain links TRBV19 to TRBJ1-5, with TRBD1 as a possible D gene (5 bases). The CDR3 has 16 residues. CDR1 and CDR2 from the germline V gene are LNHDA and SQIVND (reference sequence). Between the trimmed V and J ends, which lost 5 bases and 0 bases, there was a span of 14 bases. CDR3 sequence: CASSFGHGNSNQPQHF. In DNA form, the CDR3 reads TGTGCCAGTAGTTTCGGACACGGCAATAGCAATCAGCCCCAGCATTTT.

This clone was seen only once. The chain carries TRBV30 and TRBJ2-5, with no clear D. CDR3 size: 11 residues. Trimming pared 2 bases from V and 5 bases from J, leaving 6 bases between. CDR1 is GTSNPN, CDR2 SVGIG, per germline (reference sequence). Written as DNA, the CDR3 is TGTGCCTGGAGTCAGGCGGAGACCCAGTACTTC. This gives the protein CAWSQAETQYF.

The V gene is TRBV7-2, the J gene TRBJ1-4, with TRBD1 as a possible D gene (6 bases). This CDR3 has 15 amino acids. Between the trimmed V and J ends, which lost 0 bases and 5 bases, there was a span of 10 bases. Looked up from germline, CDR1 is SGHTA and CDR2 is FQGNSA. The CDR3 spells CASSLAGARNEKLFF. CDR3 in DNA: TGTGCCAGCAGCTTAGCGGGGGCGAGGAATGAAAAACTGTTTTTT.

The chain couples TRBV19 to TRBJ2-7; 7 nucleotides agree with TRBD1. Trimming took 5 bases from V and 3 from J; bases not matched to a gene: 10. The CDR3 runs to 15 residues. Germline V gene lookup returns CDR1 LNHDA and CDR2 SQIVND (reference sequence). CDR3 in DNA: TGTGCCAGTAGTCTTCCGGGGACAGCGAGCTACGAGCAGTACTTC. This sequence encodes CASSLPGTASYEQYF.

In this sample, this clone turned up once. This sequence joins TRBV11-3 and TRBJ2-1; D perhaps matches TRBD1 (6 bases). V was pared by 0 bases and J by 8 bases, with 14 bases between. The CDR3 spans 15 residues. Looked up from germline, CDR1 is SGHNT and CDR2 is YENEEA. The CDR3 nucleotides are TGTGCCAGCAGCTTAGATGGGGGCGAGGAGGATGAGCAGTTCTTC. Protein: CASSLDGGEEDEQFF.

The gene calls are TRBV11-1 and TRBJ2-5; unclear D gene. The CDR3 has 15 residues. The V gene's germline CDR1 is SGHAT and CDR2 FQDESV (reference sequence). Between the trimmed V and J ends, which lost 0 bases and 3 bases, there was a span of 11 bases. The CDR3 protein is CASSLANGQEETQYF. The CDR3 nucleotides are TGTGCCAGCAGCTTAGCGAACGGCCAGGAAGAGACCCAGTACTTC.

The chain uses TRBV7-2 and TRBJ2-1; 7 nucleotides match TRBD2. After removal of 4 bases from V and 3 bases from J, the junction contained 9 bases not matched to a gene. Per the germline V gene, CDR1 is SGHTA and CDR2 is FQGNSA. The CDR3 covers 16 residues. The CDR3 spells CASSSQIAGLYNEQFF. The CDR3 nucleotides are TGTGCCAGCAGCTCCCAAATAGCGGGCCTCTACAATGAGCAGTTCTTC.